This passage covers 22 T cell receptor beta chains from one sample sequenced in a study of T cell responses to AZD1222 COVID-19 vaccine. The repertoire was sequenced with immunoSEQ multiplex PCR; TCRdb's copy has only in-frame clones and lacks some. The sample shows approximately 150,000 clones, 90% to 95% of them seen only once. The sample was peripheral blood, taken on day 0 of AZD1222 vaccination. Source of these receptors: an adult in good health.

The chain employs TRBV6-1 and TRBJ1-5; D is perhaps TRBD1 (6 bases). Per the germline V gene, CDR1 is MNHNS and CDR2 is SASEGT. V was clipped by 4 bases and J by 2 bases, with 18 bases between them. The CDR3 totals 17 residues. The CDR3, as DNA: TGTGCCAGCAGTGGGCCGGGTGGGGGCGGAGGCAATCAGCCCCAGCATTTT. Its protein is CASSGPGGGGGNQPQHF.

This chain joins TRBV28 and TRBJ1-5; D may be TRBD1 (6 bases). Trimming shortened V by 6 bases and J by 7 bases, and 19 bases separated the two germline ends. Germline loops: CDR1 MDHEN, CDR2 SYDVKM. CDR3 length: 15 amino acids. CDR3 DNA: TGTGCCAGCAGCAAAGGGGGGGGCGTTAGACAGCCCCAGCATTTT. It translates to CASSKGGGVRQPQHF.

The rearrangement links TRBV7-8 to TRBJ1-5; D might be TRBD1 (6 bases). CDR1 and CDR2 from the germline V gene are SGHVS and FQNEAQ. The CDR3 length is 15 residues. Between the trimmed V and J ends, which lost 7 bases and 1 base, there was a span of 14 bases. The CDR3 here is CASTKGGRSNQPQHF. CDR3 DNA sequence: TGTGCCAGCACCAAAGGGGGACGGAGCAATCAGCCCCAGCATTTT.

This rearrangement joins TRBV29-1 to TRBJ2-1; weak D call: TRBD1 (5 bases). V was clipped by 6 bases and J by 10 bases, with 16 bases between them. This CDR3 has 12 residues. The germline CDR1 and CDR2 sequences are SQVTM and ANQGSEA. CDR3 nucleotide sequence: TGCAGCGTCCCCGAAGGGTGGGGCGAGCAGTTCTTC. Amino acid sequence: CSVPEGWGEQFF.

The rearrangement uses TRBV28 and TRBJ1-4; D gene ambiguous. The ends were cut back, 5 bases at V and 0 bases at J, with 10 bases in the middle. The V gene's germline CDR1 is MDHEN and CDR2 SYDVKM. This CDR3 spans 15 amino acids. This CDR3 is CASSNDGATNEKLFF. CDR3 in DNA: TGTGCCAGCAGTAATGACGGCGCAACTAATGAAAAACTGTTTTTT.

The chain links TRBV7-9 to TRBJ1-6; D is uncertain. The CDR3 length is 13 residues. Germline lookup yields CDR1 SEHNR and CDR2 FQNEAQ (reference sequence). V lost 10 bases, J lost 4 bases, and 11 bases lay in between. The DNA for the CDR3 is TGTGCCACCTCGTGGGCTTATAATTCACCCCTCCACTTT. This gives the protein CATSWAYNSPLHF. Using reference TRBV7-9 and TRBJ1-6 for the parts outside the CDR3, the full variable domain is DTGVSQNPRHKITKRGQNVTFRCDPISEHNRLYWYRQTLGQGPEFLTYFQNEAQLEKSRLLSDRFSAERPKGSFSTLEIQRTEQGDSAMYLCATSWAYNSPLHFGNGTRLTVT.

V is TRBV27 and J is TRBJ2-1, with D maybe TRBD1 (6 bases). The CDR3 totals 14 residues. V shed 8 bases and J shed 0 bases, with 11 bases lying between them. Germline V CDR1 and CDR2: MNHEY, SMNVEV (reference sequence). The CDR3 loop is CASADSSSYNEQFF. The CDR3 nucleotides are TGTGCCAGCGCGGACAGTAGCTCCTACAATGAGCAGTTCTTC.

The chain recombines TRBV14 with TRBJ2-2; 8 bases fit TRBD1. In germline, CDR1 is SGHDN, CDR2 FVKESK. This CDR3 region has 15 residues. J was trimmed by 5 bases and V by 4 bases; bases with no gene match: 6. The CDR3 sequence: CASSRQGAGTGELFF. CDR3 in DNA: TGTGCCAGCAGCCGCCAGGGGGCCGGGACCGGGGAGCTGTTTTTT.

The chain is built from TRBV7-9 and TRBJ1-1, with D possibly being TRBD1 (5 bases). Trimming removed 4 bases from V and 2 bases from J, with 11 bases in between. The CDR3 totals 14 residues. Germline lookup yields CDR1 SEHNR and CDR2 FQNEAQ (reference sequence). The CDR3 loop reads CASSSTDSNTEAFF. The CDR3 bases are TGTGCCAGCAGCTCCACTGACAGCAACACTGAAGCTTTCTTT.

The chain carries TRBV5-8 and TRBJ2-3, with 7 nucleotides matching TRBD2. This CDR3 comprises 15 residues. V dropped 0 bases and J dropped 3; count of bases not matched to a gene: 4. Germline V gives CDR1 SGHTS, CDR2 YDEGEE. In nucleotides, the CDR3 is TGTGCCAGCAGCTTGGGGGGAGGGCCGACAGATACGCAGTATTTT. Its protein is CASSLGGGPTDTQYF.

J is TRBJ2-1 and V is TRBV6-2 or TRBV6-3; tentatively, D is TRBD2 (5 bases). Trimming pared 6 bases from V and 9 bases from J, leaving 18 bases between. CDR1 and CDR2 (germline): MNHEY, SVGEGT. This CDR3 is built from 14 residues. The CDR3 protein is CASSLPGRSGEQFF. For the CDR3, the DNA is TGTGCCAGCAGCCTGCCTGGGAGATCGGGTGAGCAGTTCTTC.

This chain connects TRBV11-3 to TRBJ2-5, with 10 bases aligning to TRBD2. The germline V gene encodes CDR1 SGHNT and CDR2 YENEEA. Losses at the gene ends were 7 bases for V and 1 base for J; bases not matched to a gene: 6. The CDR3 consists of 15 residues. For the CDR3, the DNA is TGTGCCAGCAACCGGCGGACTAGCGGCCAAGAGACCCAGTACTTC. This sequence encodes CASNRRTSGQETQYF.

This chain connects TRBV7-2 to TRBJ2-1; 12 nucleotides align to TRBD1. The CDR3 totals 16 residues. The V and J ends lost 1 base and 9 bases, in that order; junction bases with no gene match: 7. Germline-derived CDR1 and CDR2 are SGHTA and FQGNSA. This CDR3 reads CASSLGGQGALGEQFF. The CDR3 bases are TGTGCCAGCAGCTTAGGGGGACAGGGGGCTTTGGGTGAGCAGTTCTTC.

In nucleotides, the CDR3 is TGTGCCAGCAGCTTTCTGCCGGGAACCTCTGGGGCCAACGTCCTGACTTTC. It encodes CASSFLPGTSGANVLTF. This chain uses TRBV7-2 with TRBJ2-6; weak D call: TRBD2 (5 bases). Germline V lookup: CDR1 SGHTA, CDR2 FQGNSA. V dropped 3 bases and J dropped 0 bases, with 12 bases sitting between them. The CDR3 covers 17 residues.

In its sample, this clone was seen a few times. This chain joins TRBV28 and TRBJ1-2; D might be TRBD1 (6 bases). The CDR3 sequence is 15 residues long. Trimming stripped 3 bases from V and 6 bases from J, with 17 bases between. CDR1 and CDR2 from the germline V gene are MDHEN and SYDVKM. The CDR3 DNA follows: TGTGCCAGCAGTTTCCCTCGGGGGCTCGGGGATGGCTACACCTTC. It translates to CASSFPRGLGDGYTF.

The rearrangement joins TRBV7-2 to TRBJ1-1; no clear D gene. The CDR3 extends over 13 amino acids. The V end lost 3 bases, the J end lost 1 base, and 6 bases lay between the germline ends. Germline V CDR1 and CDR2: SGHTA, FQGNSA. The CDR3 reads CASSFNGNTEAFF. The CDR3 DNA is TGTGCCAGCAGCTTTAATGGGAACACTGAAGCTTTCTTT.

The CDR3 sequence: CATVVRGSNYGYTF. The CDR3 nucleotides read TGTGCCACCGTGGTCCGGGGATCTAACTATGGCTACACCTTC. The rearrangement uses TRBV28 and TRBJ1-2; unclear D gene. This CDR3 has 14 residues. The ends were cut back, 10 bases at V and 0 bases at J, with 15 bases in the middle. Germline V gives CDR1 MDHEN, CDR2 SYDVKM.

The rearrangement links TRBV28 to TRBJ2-1, with 9 bases fitting TRBD2. CDR1 MDHEN and CDR2 SYDVKM come from the germline V gene. The junction had 1 base not matched to a gene; V was cut back by 3 bases and J by 1 base. This CDR3 is built from 15 residues. CDR3 sequence reads: CASSFSGSSYNEQFF. The CDR3 DNA reads TGTGCCAGCAGTTTTAGCGGGAGTTCCTACAATGAGCAGTTCTTC.

The chain has TRBV19 and TRBJ2-3; D unclear. There are 11 residues in the CDR3. Germline-derived CDR1 and CDR2 are LNHDA and SQIVND (reference sequence). The V and J ends lost 7 bases and 0 bases respectively, with 2 bases between them. CDR3 residues: CASTSTDTQYF. CDR3 bases: TGTGCCAGTACCAGCACAGATACGCAGTATTTT.

The V and J genes are TRBV19 and TRBJ2-1; 9 bases are a match to TRBD2. With V trimmed by 2 bases and J by 4 bases, 9 bases remained unmatched. Germline V gives CDR1 LNHDA, CDR2 SQIVND (reference sequence). The CDR3 is 17 residues long. CDR3 bases: TGTGCCAGTAGTATAATAGCTAGCGGGATGGGATACAATGAGCAGTTCTTC. It translates to CASSIIASGMGYNEQFF. Looking up the rest from reference TRBV19 and TRBJ2-1 gives the full variable domain: DGGITQSPKYLFRKEGQNVTLSCEQNLNHDAMYWYRQDPGQGLRLIYYSQIVNDFQKGDIAEGYSVSREKKESFPLTVTSAQKNPTAFYLCASSIIASGMGYNEQFFGPGTRLTVL.

V usage is TRBV12-3 or TRBV12-4 and J usage is TRBJ1-4; no clear D. V gave up 2 bases and J gave up 14 bases, with 9 bases separating them. This CDR3 region has 11 residues. CDR3 residues: CASSLTGILFF. The DNA for the CDR3 is TGTGCCAGCAGTTTAACGGGGATTCTGTTTTTT.

V and J are TRBV7-2 and TRBJ1-3; 10 bases align to TRBD1. The CDR3 loop spans 15 amino acids. The V gene end was trimmed by 3 bases and the J gene end by 4 bases; junction bases not matched to a gene: 3. CDR1 is SGHTA, CDR2 FQGNSA, per germline. The CDR3 region has the DNA TGTGCCAGCAGCTTGGTGGGACAGGGGGGAAACACCATATATTTT. Its translation is CASSLVGQGGNTIYF.